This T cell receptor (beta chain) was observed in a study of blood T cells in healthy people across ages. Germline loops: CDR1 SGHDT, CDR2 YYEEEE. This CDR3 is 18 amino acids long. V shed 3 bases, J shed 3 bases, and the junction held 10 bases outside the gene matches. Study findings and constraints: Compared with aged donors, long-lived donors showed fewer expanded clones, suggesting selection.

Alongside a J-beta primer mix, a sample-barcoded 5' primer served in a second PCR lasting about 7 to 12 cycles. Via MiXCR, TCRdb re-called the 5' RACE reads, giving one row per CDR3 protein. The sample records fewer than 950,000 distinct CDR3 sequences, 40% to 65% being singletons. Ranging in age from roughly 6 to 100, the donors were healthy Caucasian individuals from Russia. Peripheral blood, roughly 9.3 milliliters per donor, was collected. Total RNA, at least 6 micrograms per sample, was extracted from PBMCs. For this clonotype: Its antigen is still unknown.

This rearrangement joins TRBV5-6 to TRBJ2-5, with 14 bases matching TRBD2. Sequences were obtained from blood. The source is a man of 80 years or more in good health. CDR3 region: CASSSTTSGRAREETQYF. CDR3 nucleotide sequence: TGTGCCAGCAGCTCGACGACTAGCGGGAGGGCCAGGGAAGAGACCCAGTACTTC. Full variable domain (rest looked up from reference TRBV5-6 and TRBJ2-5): DAGVTQSPTHLIKTRGQQVTLRCSPKSGHDTVSWYQQALGQGPQFIFQYYEEEERQRGNFPDRFSGHQFPNYSSELNVNALLLGDSALYLCASSSTTSGRAREETQYFGPGTRLLVL.